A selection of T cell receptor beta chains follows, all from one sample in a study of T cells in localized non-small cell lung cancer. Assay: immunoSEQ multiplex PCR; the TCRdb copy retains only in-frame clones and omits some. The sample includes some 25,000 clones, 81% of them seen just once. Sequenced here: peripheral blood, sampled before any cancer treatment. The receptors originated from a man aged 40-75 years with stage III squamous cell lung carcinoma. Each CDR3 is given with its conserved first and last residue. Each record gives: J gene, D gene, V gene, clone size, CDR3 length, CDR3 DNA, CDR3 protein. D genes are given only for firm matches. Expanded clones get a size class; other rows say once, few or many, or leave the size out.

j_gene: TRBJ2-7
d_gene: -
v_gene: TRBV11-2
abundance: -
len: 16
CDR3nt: TGTGCCAGCAGCTTAGATCTAGGACCCAGCTCCTACGAGCAGTACTTC
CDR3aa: CASSLDLGPSSYEQYF

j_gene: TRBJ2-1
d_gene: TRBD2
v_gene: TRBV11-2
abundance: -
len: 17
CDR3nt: TGTGCCAGCAGCTTAGCGGTGACTAGCAGGAGGCGGGGTGAGCAGTTCTTC
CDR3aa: CASSLAVTSRRRGEQFF

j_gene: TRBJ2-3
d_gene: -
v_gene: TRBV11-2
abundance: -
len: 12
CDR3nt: TGTGCCAGCTCCTTTAGCACAGATACGCAGTATTTT
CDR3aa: CASSFSTDTQYF

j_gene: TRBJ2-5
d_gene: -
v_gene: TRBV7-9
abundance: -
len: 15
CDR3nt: TGTGCCAGCAGCCCCCCCTTAAAGGCACAAGAGACCCAGTACTTC
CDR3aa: CASSPPLKAQETQYF

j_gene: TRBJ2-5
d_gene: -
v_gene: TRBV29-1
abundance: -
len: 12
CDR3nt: TGCAGCGTGTCTAGCGATATAGAGACCCAGTACTTC
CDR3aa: CSVSSDIETQYF

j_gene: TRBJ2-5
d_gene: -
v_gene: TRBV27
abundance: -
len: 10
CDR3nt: TGTGCCAGAGATGGGGAGACCCAGTACTTC
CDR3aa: CARDGETQYF

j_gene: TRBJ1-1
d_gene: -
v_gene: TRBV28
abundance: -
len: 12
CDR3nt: TGTGCCAGCAGTTTCCTGCAGGGGTTCGCTTTCTTT
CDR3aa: CASSFLQGFAFF

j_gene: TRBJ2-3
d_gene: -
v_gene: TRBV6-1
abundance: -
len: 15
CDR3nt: TGTGCCAGCAGTGATTTTAGGGGCCGGCAAGATACGCAGTATTTT
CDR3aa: CASSDFRGRQDTQYF

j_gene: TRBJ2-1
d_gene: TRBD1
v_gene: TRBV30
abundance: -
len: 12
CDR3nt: TGTGCCTGGAGTACACAGGGGAATGAGCAGTTCTTC
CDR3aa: CAWSTQGNEQFF

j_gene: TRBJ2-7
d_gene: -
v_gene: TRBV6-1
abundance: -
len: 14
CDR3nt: TGTGCCAGCACCGGGGGCAGGGGAGGCTACGAGCAGTACTTC
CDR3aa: CASTGGRGGYEQYF

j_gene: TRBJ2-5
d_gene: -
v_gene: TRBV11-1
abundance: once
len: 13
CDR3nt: TGTGCCAGCAGCTTTTGGGACCAAGAGACCCAGTACTTC
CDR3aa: CASSFWDQETQYF

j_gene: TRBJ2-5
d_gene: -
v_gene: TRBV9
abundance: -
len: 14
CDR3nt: TGTGCCAGCAGCGTCGATCAGGGTGGAGAGACCCAGTACTTC
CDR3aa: CASSVDQGGETQYF

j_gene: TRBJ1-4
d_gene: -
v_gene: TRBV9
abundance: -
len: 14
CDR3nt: TGTGCCAGCAGCGGCATCGGCAGCGTAGGGAAACTGTTTTTT
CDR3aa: CASSGIGSVGKLFF

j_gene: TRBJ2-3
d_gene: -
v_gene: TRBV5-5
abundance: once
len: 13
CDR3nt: TGTGCCAGCAGCCTGGGAAGCACAGATACGCAGTATTTT
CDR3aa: CASSLGSTDTQYF

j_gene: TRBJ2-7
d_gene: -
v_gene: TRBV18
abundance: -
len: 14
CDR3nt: TGTGCCACCCTCCCCCGGGAGTCCTCCTACGAGCAGTACTTC
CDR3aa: CATLPRESSYEQYF